This T cell receptor beta chain stems from a study of CD8+CD57+ T cells in acquired aplastic anemia. At the level of the study: Recorded DNA amounts for sorted CD4+ and CD8+ cells had an average of around 3.4 ug. Findings and limits, study-wide: Significant differences in CD8+ Simpson's diversity were not observed between patients and controls. The number of CD8+ CDR3 sequences shared by patients and controls was approximately 30.

Comment on this clonotype: Antigen: not known.

The CDR3 has 14 amino acids. Germline loops: CDR1 SEHNR, CDR2 FQNEAQ (reference sequence). V lost 5 bases and J 2 bases, leaving 13 bases between the germline ends. Only patients with CD8+CD57+ cell expansion on flow cytometry were chosen for sequencing. The TCR beta profiling, which covered VDJ combination and CDR3 sequence, was carried out using genomic DNA as the template. TCRdb re-called the reads with MiXCR, one entry per CDR3 protein. This sample has about 180,000 distinct CDR3 sequences, with around 63% found just once. The specimen sequenced was sorted CD4+, CD8+, or CD8+CD57+ T cells (not recorded which) from PBMCs. The chain carries TRBV7-9 and TRBJ2-7; no reliable D call. This sequence originates from a human donor with aplastic anemia. CDR3 in DNA: TGTGCCAGCAGCCCCGGAGAGGTCGCCTACGAGCAGTACTTC. It encodes CASSPGEVAYEQYF.